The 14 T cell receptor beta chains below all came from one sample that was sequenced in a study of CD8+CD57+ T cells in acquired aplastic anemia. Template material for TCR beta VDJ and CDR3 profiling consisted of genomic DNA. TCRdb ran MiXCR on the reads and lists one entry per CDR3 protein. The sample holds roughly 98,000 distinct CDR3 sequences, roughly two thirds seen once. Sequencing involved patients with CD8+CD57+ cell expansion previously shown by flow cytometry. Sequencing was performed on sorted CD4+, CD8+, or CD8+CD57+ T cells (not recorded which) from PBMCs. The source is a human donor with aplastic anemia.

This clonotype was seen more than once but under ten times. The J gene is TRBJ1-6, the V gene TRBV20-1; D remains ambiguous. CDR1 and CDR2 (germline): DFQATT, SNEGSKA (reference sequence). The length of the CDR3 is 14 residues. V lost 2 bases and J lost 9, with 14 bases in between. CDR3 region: CSARRLGSGSPLHF. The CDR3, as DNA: TGCAGTGCTAGAAGACTGGGGTCGGGTTCACCCCTCCACTTT.

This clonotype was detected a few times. Written as DNA, the CDR3 is TGTGCCACCAGCCGTACAGGTGGGTACAATGAGCAGTTCTTC. Translation: CATSRTGGYNEQFF. This chain links TRBV24-1 with TRBJ2-1; TRBD1 might be the D (5 bases). Germline CDR1 is KGHDR and CDR2 is SFDVKD. The CDR3 sequence is 14 residues long. V gave up 7 bases and J gave up 4 bases, with 13 bases separating them.

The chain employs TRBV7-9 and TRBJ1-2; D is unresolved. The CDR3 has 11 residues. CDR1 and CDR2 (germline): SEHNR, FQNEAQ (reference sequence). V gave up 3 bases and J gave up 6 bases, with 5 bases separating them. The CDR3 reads CASSLTHGYTF. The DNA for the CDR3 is TGTGCCAGCAGCTTGACCCATGGCTACACCTTC.

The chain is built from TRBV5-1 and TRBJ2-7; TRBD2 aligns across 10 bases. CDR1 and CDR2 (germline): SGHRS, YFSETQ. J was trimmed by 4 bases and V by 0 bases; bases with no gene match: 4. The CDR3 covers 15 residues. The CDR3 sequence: CASSLGASGSYEQYF. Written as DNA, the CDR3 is TGCGCCAGCAGCTTGGGTGCTAGCGGGAGTTACGAGCAGTACTTC.

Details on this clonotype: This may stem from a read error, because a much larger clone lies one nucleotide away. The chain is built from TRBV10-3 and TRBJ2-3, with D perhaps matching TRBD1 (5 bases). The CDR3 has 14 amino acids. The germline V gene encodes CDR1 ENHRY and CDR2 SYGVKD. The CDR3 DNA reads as TGTGCCACCGAAAGTGGCACAGGCACAGATACGCGGTATTTT. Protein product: CATESGTGTDTRYF.

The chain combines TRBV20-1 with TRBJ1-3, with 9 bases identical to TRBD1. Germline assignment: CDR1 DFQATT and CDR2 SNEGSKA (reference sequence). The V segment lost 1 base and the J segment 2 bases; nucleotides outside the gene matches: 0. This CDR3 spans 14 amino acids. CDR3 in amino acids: CSARGQGAGNTIYF. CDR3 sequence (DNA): TGCAGTGCTAGAGGACAGGGGGCTGGAAACACCATATATTTT.

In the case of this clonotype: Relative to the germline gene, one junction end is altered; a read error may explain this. CDR3 amino acids: CAGSSSVCEQYF. CDR3 nucleotide sequence: TGCGCCGGCAGTTCTAGCGTTTGCGAGCAGTACTTC. This chain uses TRBV10-1 with TRBJ2-7, with D perhaps matching TRBD2 (6 bases). CDR1 and CDR2 from the germline V gene are WNHNN and SYGVQD (reference sequence). This CDR3 contains 12 residues.

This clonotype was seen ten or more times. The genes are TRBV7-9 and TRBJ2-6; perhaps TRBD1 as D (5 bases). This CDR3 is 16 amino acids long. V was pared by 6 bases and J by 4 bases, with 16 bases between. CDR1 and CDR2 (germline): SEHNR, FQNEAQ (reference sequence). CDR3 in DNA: TGTGCCAGCAGTCACACGCAGGGTCCCGGGGCCAACGTCCTGACTTTC. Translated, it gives CASSHTQGPGANVLTF.

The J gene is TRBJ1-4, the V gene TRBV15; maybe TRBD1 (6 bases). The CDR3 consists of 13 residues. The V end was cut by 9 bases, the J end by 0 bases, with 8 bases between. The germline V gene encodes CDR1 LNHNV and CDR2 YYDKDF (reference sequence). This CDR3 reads CATSGATNEKLFF. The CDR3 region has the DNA TGTGCCACATCAGGGGCAACTAATGAAAAACTGTTTTTT. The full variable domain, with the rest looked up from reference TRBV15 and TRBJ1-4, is DAMVIQNPRYQVTQFGKPVTLSCSQTLNHNVMYWYQQKSSQAPKLLFHYYDKDFNNEADTPDNFQSRRPNTSFCFLDIRSPGLGDTAMYLCATSGATNEKLFFGSGTQLSVL.

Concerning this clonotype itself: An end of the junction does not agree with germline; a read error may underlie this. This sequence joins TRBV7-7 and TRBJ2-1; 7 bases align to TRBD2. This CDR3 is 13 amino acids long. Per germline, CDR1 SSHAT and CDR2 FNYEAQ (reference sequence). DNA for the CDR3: TGTGCTAGCAGCTTAGCGGGTACGACTGAGCAGTTCTTC. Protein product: CASSLAGTTEQFF.

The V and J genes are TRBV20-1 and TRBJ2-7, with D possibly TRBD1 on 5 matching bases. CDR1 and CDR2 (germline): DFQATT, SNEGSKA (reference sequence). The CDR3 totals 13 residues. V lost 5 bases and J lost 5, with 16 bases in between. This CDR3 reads CSAYEDILDEQYF. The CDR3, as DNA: TGCAGTGCTTACGAGGACATTCTAGACGAGCAGTACTTC.

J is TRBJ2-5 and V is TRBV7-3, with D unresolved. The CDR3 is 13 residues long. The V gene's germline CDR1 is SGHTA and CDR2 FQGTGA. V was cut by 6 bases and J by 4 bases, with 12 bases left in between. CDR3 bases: TGTGCCAGCAGTTCAAGAGGCGTAGAGACCCAGTACTTC. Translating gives CASSSRGVETQYF.

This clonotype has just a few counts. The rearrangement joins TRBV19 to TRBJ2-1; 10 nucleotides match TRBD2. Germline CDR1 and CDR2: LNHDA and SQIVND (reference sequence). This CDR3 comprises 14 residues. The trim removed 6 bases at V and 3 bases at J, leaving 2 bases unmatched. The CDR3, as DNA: TGTGCCAGTAGGCGGACTAGCGGCTACAATGAGCAGTTCTTC. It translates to CASRRTSGYNEQFF.

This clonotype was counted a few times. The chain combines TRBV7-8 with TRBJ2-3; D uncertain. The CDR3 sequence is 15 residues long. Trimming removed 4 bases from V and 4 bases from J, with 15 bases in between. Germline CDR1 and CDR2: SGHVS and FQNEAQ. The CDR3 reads CASSSRHASPDTQYF. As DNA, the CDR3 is TGTGCCAGCAGCTCCCGACATGCTAGTCCAGATACGCAGTATTTT.